The source of this TCR beta chain is a study of OX40 agonist ivuxolimab in advanced cancers. Study results and limitations: The mean number of expanded clones was higher in CD8+ T cells than in CD4+.

V lost 4 bases to trimming and J lost 7 bases, with 13 bases between them. The CDR3 length is 12 residues. Germline V gene data show CDR1 as SQVTM and CDR2 as ANQGSEA. Assay used: immunoSEQ multiplex PCR; TCRdb lists only in-frame clones, some missing. The table shows under 200,000 clones, with under 95% occurring only once. Of note for this clone: Its antigen is undetermined.

The sequence was collected from an adult with an advanced solid tumor such as melanoma, head and neck, liver or kidney cancer. Sample: CD4+ or CD8+ T cells sorted from blood, taken in a trial of the OX40 agonist ivuxolimab. The J gene is TRBJ2-5, the V gene TRBV29-1; tentative D call: TRBD2 (5 bases). CDR3 coding DNA: TGCAGCGTTGGGACTCCGGCTGGGACCCAGTACTTC. It yields the protein CSVGTPAGTQYF.